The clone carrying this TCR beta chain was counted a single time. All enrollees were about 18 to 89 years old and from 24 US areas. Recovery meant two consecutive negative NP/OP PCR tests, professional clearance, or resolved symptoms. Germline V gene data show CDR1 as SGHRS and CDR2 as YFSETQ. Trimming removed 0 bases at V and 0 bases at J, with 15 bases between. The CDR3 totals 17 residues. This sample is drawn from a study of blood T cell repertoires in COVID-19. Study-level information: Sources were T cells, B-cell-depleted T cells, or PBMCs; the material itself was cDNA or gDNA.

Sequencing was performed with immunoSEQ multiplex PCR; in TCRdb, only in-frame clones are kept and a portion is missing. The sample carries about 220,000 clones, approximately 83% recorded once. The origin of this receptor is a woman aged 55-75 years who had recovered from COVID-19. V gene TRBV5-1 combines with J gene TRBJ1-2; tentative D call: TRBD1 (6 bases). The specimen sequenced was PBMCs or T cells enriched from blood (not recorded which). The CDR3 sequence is CASSLGAGASANYGYTF. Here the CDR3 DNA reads TGCGCCAGCAGCTTGGGGGCAGGGGCTTCAGCTAACTATGGCTACACCTTC.